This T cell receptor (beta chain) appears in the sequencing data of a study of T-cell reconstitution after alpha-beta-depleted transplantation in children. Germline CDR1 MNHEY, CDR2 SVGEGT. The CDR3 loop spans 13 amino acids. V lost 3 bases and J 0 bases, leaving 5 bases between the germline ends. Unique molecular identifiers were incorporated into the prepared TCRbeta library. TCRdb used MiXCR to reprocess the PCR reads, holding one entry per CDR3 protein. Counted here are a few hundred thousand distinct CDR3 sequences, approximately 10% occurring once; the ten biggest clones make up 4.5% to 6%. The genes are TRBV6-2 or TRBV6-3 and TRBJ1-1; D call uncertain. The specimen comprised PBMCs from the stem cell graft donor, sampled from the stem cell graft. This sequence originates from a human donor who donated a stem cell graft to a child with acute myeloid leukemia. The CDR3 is CASSYQLNTEAFF. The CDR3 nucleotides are TGTGCCAGCAGTTATCAATTGAACACTGAAGCTTTCTTT.